These T cell receptor beta chains were read from a single sample in a study of radiotherapy plus CTLA-4 blockade in lung cancer. Clones were sequenced by immunoSEQ multiplex PCR, and TCRdb holds only the in-frame ones, with some missing. The repertoire holds tens of thousands of clones, with 65% to 85% as singletons. The sample in question was peripheral blood, obtained from a patient treated with radiotherapy plus ipilimumab. The receptors here all came from a human donor with non-small cell lung cancer who had stable disease on radiotherapy plus ipilimumab. CDR3s include the opening cysteine and the closing phenylalanine or tryptophan. D genes are given only for firm matches. Clone size is given for some rows only: seen once, a few or many times, or a class if the clone is expanded.

d_call	clone_size	v_call	j_call	cdr3_nt	cdr3_aa
TRBD1	once	TRBV7-9	TRBJ1-2	TGTGCCAGCAGCCCCAGGACAGGGGTTAACTATGGCTACACCTTC	CASSPRTGVNYGYTF
.	.	TRBV4-3	TRBJ1-6	TGCGCCAGCAGCCAAGATCTACAGAATTCACCCCTCCACTTT	CASSQDLQNSPLHF
.	.	TRBV7-6	TRBJ2-1	TGTGCCAGCAGCCTTAGCTCCTACAATGAGCAGTTCTTC	CASSLSSYNEQFF
.	.	TRBV21-1	TRBJ2-6	TGTGCCAGCAGCGCCCCGGGACAGGGCTCTGGGGCCAACGTCCTGACTTTC	CASSAPGQGSGANVLTF
.	.	TRBV10-3	TRBJ2-1	TGTGCCATCAGTGGCGCTCACAATGAGCAGTTCTTC	CAISGAHNEQFF
TRBD1	few	TRBV18	TRBJ1-6	TGTGCCAGCTCACCGGGACAGGGGTCTTCCCTCCACTTT	CASSPGQGSSLHF
TRBD1	.	TRBV14	TRBJ1-4	TGTGCCAGCAGCCCCTGGAGGACAGGGGGGCAAGAAAAACTGTTTTTT	CASSPWRTGGQEKLFF
.	.	TRBV28	TRBJ1-5	TGTGCCAGCAGTTTTCGAACAGGGATTCAGCCCCAGCATTTT	CASSFRTGIQPQHF
.	.	TRBV19	TRBJ1-6	TGTGCCAGTAGTACACCACAGGGAGGTTCACCCCTCCACTTT	CASSTPQGGSPLHF
.	.	TRBV6-5	TRBJ2-7	TGTGCCAGCAGTTACTCGTCGGGGCCCTACGAGCAGTACTTC	CASSYSSGPYEQYF
.	.	TRBV9	TRBJ1-2	TGTGCCAGCAGCGTAGAAGAGACACACAACTATGGCTACACCTTC	CASSVEETHNYGYTF
.	.	TRBV7-2	TRBJ1-5	TGTGCCAGCAGCTTAATTGGGGGAAGCAATCAGCCCCAGCATTTT	CASSLIGGSNQPQHF
TRBD2	.	TRBV18	TRBJ2-1	TGTGCCAGCTCACCACGGGAGGGTAGGAGGAATGAGCAGTTCTTC	CASSPREGRRNEQFF
.	once	TRBV27	TRBJ2-6	TGTGCCAGCAGTTGGGGCAGGAGCTCTGGGGCCAACGTCCCGACTTTC	CASSWGRSSGANVPTF
.	.	TRBV28	TRBJ1-3	TGTGCCAGCAGCCGGGGGTATGGAAACACCATATATTTT	CASSRGYGNTIYF
.	.	TRBV6-1	TRBJ1-1	TGTGCCAGCAGATCGGACGGGAACACTGAAGCTTTCTTT	CASRSDGNTEAFF
TRBD2	.	TRBV2	TRBJ2-3	TGTGCCAGCAACCTAGCGGGGGCCTTCACAGATACGCAGTATTTT	CASNLAGAFTDTQYF
.	.	TRBV20-1	TRBJ1-2	TGCAGTGCCGAGGGACGGTATGGCTACACCTTC	CSAEGRYGYTF
.	once	TRBV28	TRBJ2-3	TGTGCCAGCATCCCCTCTAGCGGTCAGGGGACAGATACGCAGTATTTT	CASIPSSGQGTDTQYF
TRBD1	.	TRBV18	TRBJ1-2	TGTGCCAGCCAACCGGGGACAGGGAACCATGGCTACACCTTC	CASQPGTGNHGYTF
.	once	TRBV4-1	TRBJ1-3	TGCGCCAGCAGCCAAGATCCCACCTCTGGAAACACCATATATTTT	CASSQDPTSGNTIYF
.	once	TRBV15	TRBJ2-3	TGTGCCACCAGCAGAAGGGTCACAGATACGCAGTATTTT	CATSRRVTDTQYF
.	few	TRBV7-6	TRBJ1-4	TGTGCCAGCAGCTTAGAGGGCAGCCCTAATGAAAAACTGTTTTTT	CASSLEGSPNEKLFF
TRBD1	few	TRBV27	TRBJ1-1	TGTGCCAGCCTCCCCCAGGGGGCGCTTGGGCATGAAGCTTTCTTT	CASLPQGALGHEAFF
.	.	TRBV10-3	TRBJ2-1	TGTGCCATCAGTGGGCTTTTTAGCTCCTACAATGAGCAGTTCTTC	CAISGLFSSYNEQFF
TRBD1	.	TRBV28	TRBJ1-6	TGTGCCAGCAGACAGGGACAGGGGGCCAGTTCACCCCTCCACTTT	CASRQGQGASSPLHF
.	.	TRBV28	TRBJ1-5	TGTGCCAGCCTCTATGGTGGCTCGGGGGGTCAGCCCCAGCATTTT	CASLYGGSGGQPQHF
TRBD1	.	TRBV19	TRBJ1-2	TGTGCCAGTAGTGCCCCACTGGGACAGAACTATGGCTACACCTTC	CASSAPLGQNYGYTF
.	.	TRBV28	TRBJ2-7	TGTGCCAGCAGTTTGGCGGGAAATAACCCCTACGAGCAGTACTTC	CASSLAGNNPYEQYF
TRBD1	.	TRBV6-5	TRBJ1-1	TGTGCCAGCACCAGGGGGGGGACTGAAGCTTTCTTT	CASTRGGTEAFF
.	.	TRBV5-1	TRBJ2-1	TGCGCCAGCAGCTTGGCCCCGAGGGGGACAAGGAATGAGCAGTTCTTC	CASSLAPRGTRNEQFF
.	.	TRBV30	TRBJ1-5	TGTGCCTGGAGCGGCCGCGGGGGCAATCAGCCCCAGCATTTT	CAWSGRGGNQPQHF
.	.	TRBV30	TRBJ1-2	TGTGCCTGGAGTGTGGAGGGATTCTATGGCTACACCTTC	CAWSVEGFYGYTF
.	.	TRBV19	TRBJ1-1	TGTGCCAGTAGTATAGCCCCAGGGAGGACTGAAGCTTTCTTT	CASSIAPGRTEAFF
.	.	TRBV11-3	TRBJ1-1	TGTGCCAGCAGCTCTAAAGCGGGCACTGAAGCTTTCTTT	CASSSKAGTEAFF
.	.	TRBV4-3	TRBJ1-6	TGCGCCAGCAGCCAAGATATTACAGGGTCGAATTCACCCCTCCACTTT	CASSQDITGSNSPLHF
.	once	TRBV21-1	TRBJ1-2	TGTGCCAGCAGCAAACCGGACAGCGGGAACTATGGCTACACCTTC	CASSKPDSGNYGYTF
TRBD1	once	TRBV5-1	TRBJ2-6	TGCGCCAGCGCTCCTTTACAGGGGGCGTCTGGGGCCAACGTCCTGACTTTC	CASAPLQGASGANVLTF
TRBD1	.	TRBV11-2	TRBJ2-2	TGTGCCAGCAGCACCTCTGGGACAGGCTTCGGGGAGCTGTTTTTT	CASSTSGTGFGELFF
.	once	TRBV11-2	TRBJ1-2	TGTGCCAGCAGCTCCCCGGGGGCGGGCCGCCCGAACTATGGCTACACCTTC	CASSSPGAGRPNYGYTF
TRBD1	.	TRBV19	TRBJ1-1	TGTGCCAGTAGTGGAGGCAGGGGGAGAAGGGGAGCTTTCTTT	CASSGGRGRRGAFF
TRBD1	.	TRBV9	TRBJ2-7	TGTGCCAGCAGCGTAGGAGACAGGGGCGTCTACGAGCAGTACTTC	CASSVGDRGVYEQYF
.	.	TRBV4-2	TRBJ1-1	TGTGCCAGCAGCAGTCGGATGAACACTGAAGCTTTCTTT	CASSSRMNTEAFF
.	.	TRBV28	TRBJ1-3	TGTGCCAGCAGTTTTGTCTCCGGGACTTTGTCTGGAAACACCATATATTTT	CASSFVSGTLSGNTIYF
.	.	TRBV9	TRBJ1-2	TGTGCCAGCAGCGTAGCTCGTTCGGACCACTATGGCTACACCTTC	CASSVARSDHYGYTF
.	.	TRBV6-1	TRBJ1-1	TGTGCCAGCAGTCCGGGGGGGAACACTGAAGCTTTCTTT	CASSPGGNTEAFF
.	.	TRBV19	TRBJ1-2	TGTGCCAGTAGAACAGGGCCGACTCTATCCTATGGCTACACCTTC	CASRTGPTLSYGYTF
.	.	TRBV4-3	TRBJ2-3	TGCGCCAGCAGCCAAGATAGGGGCGCGGGGGCCGGGGGAGATACGCAGTATTTT	CASSQDRGAGAGGDTQYF
.	few	TRBV19	TRBJ1-4	TGTGCCAGTGGCCGGGACAACCCTAATGAAAAACTGTTTTTT	CASGRDNPNEKLFF
TRBD2	.	TRBV13	TRBJ2-1	TGTGCCAGCAGTTCGGGGACTAGCGGATACTACAATGAGCAGTTCTTC	CASSSGTSGYYNEQFF
TRBD1	.	TRBV5-4	TRBJ2-7	TGTGCCAGCAGCTTGGGTGGGACAGGGAGTTCCGAGCAGTACTTC	CASSLGGTGSSEQYF
.	.	TRBV11-3	TRBJ2-2	TGTGCCAGCAGCCAGGACCCATTAATGTCCGGGGAGCTGTTTTTT	CASSQDPLMSGELFF
.	few	TRBV5-1	TRBJ1-2	TGCGCCAGCAGCTTGGACAGGGTTAACTATGGCTACACCTTC	CASSLDRVNYGYTF